The present entry profiles one TCR beta chain with its context. Clones were read by immunoSEQ multiplex PCR, and TCRdb kept only the in-frame ones, dropping some. This table holds 100,000 to 150,000 clones, approximately 80% found once. The CDR3 sequence is 16 residues long. Germline V gives CDR1 SNHLY, CDR2 FYNNEI. The ends lost 6 bases at V and 0 bases at J; junction bases unmatched: 7. The source of the sample is a study of blood T cell repertoires in COVID-19. Study-level information: There were acute and convalescent COVID-19 samples, and they came from the United States, Italy and Spain. Sources were T cells, B-cell-depleted T cells, or PBMCs; the material itself was cDNA or gDNA.

The rearrangement links TRBV2 to TRBJ1-3; 8 nucleotides match TRBD1. The receptor was derived from a man aged 35 to 55 with active or convalescent COVID-19. The sequenced sample consisted of peripheral blood. The chain's CDR3 is CASRRQGQSSGNTIYF. CDR3 bases: TGTGCCAGCAGACGACAGGGGCAGAGCTCTGGAAACACCATATATTTT.